Below are 7 T cell receptor beta chains sequenced from a single sample in a study of Ad26.COV2.S vaccination and SARS-CoV-2 variants. Sequencing used immunoSEQ multiplex PCR; TCRdb keeps in-frame clones, though not all of them. The sample holds about 400,000 clones, over 75% seen once. Treatment here: some 19 received Ad26.COV2.S at low or high dose, single or two shots; several received placebo; per-sample allocation not given. Day 63 after the first vaccine or placebo injection was the time point for sampling. Here the sequenced sample was peripheral blood, taken in a trial of Ad26.COV2.S vaccine versus placebo. The receptors here all came from a person between 18 and 65 years old who received the Ad26.COV2.S COVID-19 vaccine or a placebo.

The chain joins TRBV6-4 to TRBJ2-1, with 11 bases matching TRBD2. The germline V gene has CDR1 MRHNA and CDR2 SNTAGT. The CDR3 extends over 15 amino acids. The V and J ends lost 0 bases and 9 bases, in that order; junction bases with no gene match: 4. DNA for the CDR3: TGTGCCAGCAGTGACTCCCTAGCGGGAGGTAGTGAGCAGTTCTTC. Its translation is CASSDSLAGGSEQFF.

This chain connects TRBV5-1 to TRBJ1-2, with D tentatively TRBD1 (5 bases). Germline V gene data show CDR1 as SGHRS and CDR2 as YFSETQ. CDR3 length: 14 residues. The V end was cut by 4 bases, the J end by 2 bases, with 12 bases between. The CDR3 reads CASSPGTTNYGYTF. The DNA of the CDR3 is TGCGCCAGCAGCCCCGGGACGACAAACTATGGCTACACCTTC.

CDR3 sequence reads: CASSGPPRTSTDTQYF. CDR3 DNA sequence: TGTGCCAGCAGTGGGCCTCCCAGAACTAGCACAGATACGCAGTATTTT. The genes are TRBV25-1 and TRBJ2-3; D is uncertain. The CDR3 totals 16 residues. In germline, CDR1 is MGHDK, CDR2 SYGVNS. V lost 4 bases, J lost 0 bases, and 14 bases lay in between.

This chain uses TRBV7-9 with TRBJ2-5, with D perhaps TRBD2 (5 bases). Trimming took 1 base from V and 5 from J, leaving 8 bases between them. Germline V CDR1 and CDR2: SEHNR, FQNEAQ (reference sequence). The CDR3 consists of 13 residues. The CDR3 region is CASSLGEYETQYF. The DNA for the CDR3 is TGTGCCAGCAGCTTAGGGGAGTATGAGACCCAGTACTTC.

With respect to this clone: The same CDR3 can be traced to other DNA sequences in this sample. The chain employs TRBV19 and TRBJ1-1; D remains unclear. Germline CDR1 is LNHDA and CDR2 is SQIVND (reference sequence). The CDR3 loop spans 14 amino acids. V shed 0 bases and J shed 1 base, with 6 bases lying between them. This chain's CDR3 is CASSIDPGNTEAFF. The CDR3 nucleotides read TGTGCCAGTAGTATAGATCCGGGGAACACTGAAGCTTTCTTT.

This clone appeared a single time. The V call is TRBV4-1, the J call TRBJ2-4; the D is unclear. V dropped 4 bases and J dropped 0 bases, with 10 bases sitting between them. CDR1 is MGHRA and CDR2 is YSYEKL in the germline V gene. The CDR3 covers 15 residues. This chain's CDR3 is CASSPNELAKNIQYF. The CDR3 nucleotides are TGCGCCAGCAGCCCTAATGAGTTAGCCAAAAACATTCAGTACTTC.

J is TRBJ2-5 and V is TRBV11-2; D is unresolved. The CDR3 extends over 13 amino acids. The V gene lost 0 bases and the J gene lost 4 bases, with 6 bases spanning the gap. Germline lookup yields CDR1 SGHAT and CDR2 FQNNGV. The CDR3 DNA reads as TGTGCCAGCAGCTTAGATCTAGGAGAGACCCAGTACTTC. It codes for CASSLDLGETQYF.